The T cell receptor beta chain under discussion was sequenced for a study of shared clonotypes between healthy human individuals. About the study: Each donor's CD4 naive and CD4 memory cells filled three plates apiece, CD8 naive two, and CD8 memory one.

Germline V gene lookup returns CDR1 MRHNA and CDR2 SNTAGT. There are 13 residues in the CDR3. Trimming shortened V by 2 bases and J by 7 bases, and 9 bases separated the two germline ends. Study-level results: Naive subsets typically showed greater estimated richness than memory subsets. Clonotypes that were shared across four donors made up around 5% of naive CD4 clonotypes.

TCRdb's copy holds only in-frame clones and misses some; the assay was immunoSEQ multiplex PCR. The table has over a million clones, roughly 96% seen once; the top ten hold roughly 1.1%. Concerning this clone: The antigen is not known.

Sequenced sample: naive CD4+ T cells sorted from blood. Sample subset: CD45RA+ positively selected. The rearrangement links TRBV6-4 to TRBJ1-5; D is undetermined. This clonotype was sampled from a man aged 25 to 40 in good health. DNA for the CDR3: TGTGCCAGCAGTGACGATCACGGACAGCCCCAGCATTTT. This sequence encodes CASSDDHGQPQHF.